This TCR beta chain was identified in a study of T cell changes during pregnancy in multiple sclerosis (dated by TCRdb to about 2019). The study in broad terms: The study looked at changes in the T cell repertoire across pregnancy in women with multiple sclerosis.

Library generation was performed with the immunoSEQ multiplex PCR assay. This is the immuneACCESS table as TCRdb keeps it, with only in-frame sequences that have V and J called. A part of the clones is gone; compared with another copy, unresolved V genes explain less than half, and the rest is unexplained. Recorded for this sample are 40,000 to 45,000 clones; about nine tenths of them occurred a single time. Clones ranked in the top ten supply 0.7% of the sample. About this clone itself: Its antigen is not yet known. No base quality information exists; no much larger clone differs at one position.

There are 18 amino acids in the CDR3, from cysteine to phenylalanine inclusive. Of the read, only the CDR3 DNA is kept; its 54 bases are in frame from base 1. Unmatched junction bases come to 5, with V trimmed by 1 base and J by 0 bases. CDR1 MGHRA and CDR2 YSYEKL were looked up in the germline V gene. The clonotype comes from a female donor with multiple sclerosis, enrolled in a pregnancy study. The chain is encoded by TRBV4-1 joined to TRBJ2-1, with 11 central nucleotides matching TRBD2. The input for sequencing was CD4+ T cells from peripheral blood mononuclear cells, taken before pregnancy. The DNA is TGCGCCAGCAGCCAAGCCCCCGGGACTAGCGGCTCCTACAATGAGCAGTTCTTC. This translates into CASSQAPGTSGSYNEQFF.